The 13 T cell receptor beta chains reported below all come from one sample, sequenced in a study of T cell clusters in autoimmune cytopenias (dated by TCRdb to between 2017 and 2020). Sequencer: Illumina MiSeq. TRB rearrangements were amplified by multiplex PCR using a touch-down protocol with TRB-A and TRB-B primer pools mixed in one tube. Each entry corresponds to one CDR3 protein sequence from reads that TCRdb reprocessed, and DNA is not given. The table for this sample lists 7,000 to 7,500 distinct CDR3 sequences. The ten largest account for approximately 22% of the sample. Each sample's TRB amplification started from about 250 ng of peripheral blood genomic DNA, which corresponds to tens of thousands of genome equivalents. The sample also formed part of further work on T cell repertoires in aging, cancer and after chemotherapy.

The sample was peripheral blood. Receptor source: a human donor in good health.

This chain uses TRBV7-6 with TRBJ2-1. Per germline, CDR1 SGHVS and CDR2 FNYEAQ. The CDR3 extends over 13 amino acids. The CDR3 sequence: CASSLVAAREQFF.

The genes are TRBV6-6 and TRBJ2-5; TCRdb's D call of TRBD2 is untestable without DNA. Germline values: CDR1 MNHNY, CDR2 SVGAGI (reference sequence). This CDR3 region has 16 residues. The CDR3 reads CASSPFSSGYQETQYF.

V usage is TRBV6-5 and J usage is TRBJ2-1; TCRdb gives TRBD1 as the D gene, but with no DNA this cannot be confirmed. The CDR3 has 15 residues. Looked up from germline, CDR1 is MNHEY and CDR2 is SVGAGI. The CDR3 loop reads CASRIDREEGNEQFF.

The chain links TRBV30 to TRBJ2-7; TCRdb lists TRBD1, though no DNA is available to test this call. Germline V CDR1 and CDR2: GTSNPN, SVGIG (reference sequence). The CDR3 has 15 amino acids. CDR3 sequence: CAWSRPGQRTYEQYF.

The rearrangement uses TRBV10-3 and TRBJ2-7; TCRdb selects TRBD2, and the lack of DNA leaves this call unchecked. Germline CDR1 and CDR2: ENHRY and SYGVKD. CDR3 length equals 16 residues. This CDR3 reads CATKSSGGHDSYEQYF.

The CDR3: CSVEEAGREAFF. The genes are TRBV29-1 and TRBJ1-1. Germline loops: CDR1 SQVTM, CDR2 ANQGSEA. This CDR3 is 12 amino acids long.

The chain has TRBV5-6 and TRBJ2-7; no DNA is available, so the TRBD1 call from TCRdb remains unchecked. The CDR3 runs 14 residues. Germline values: CDR1 SGHDT, CDR2 YYEEEE. The CDR3 loop is CASSPRPGGYEQYF.

The chain carries TRBV6-1 and TRBJ1-5. The germline CDR1 and CDR2 sequences are MNHNS and SASEGT. CDR3 length: 15 residues. The CDR3 protein is CASVGRRFSNQPQHF.

The chain employs TRBV19 and TRBJ2-7; TCRdb's assignment of TRBD1 cannot be checked, as there is no DNA. Germline V gene sequence: CDR1 LNHDA, CDR2 SQIVND (reference sequence). This CDR3 has 15 amino acids. CDR3 region: CASSFSHRGSYEQYF.

The chain combines TRBV13 with TRBJ2-7; the D gene TCRdb calls, TRBD1, cannot be checked with no DNA. Germline CDR1 reads PRHDT; CDR2 reads FYEKMQ (reference sequence). The CDR3 consists of 17 residues. The CDR3 loop reads CASSLNTLRGSSYEQYF.

The genes are TRBV7-6 and TRBJ2-7; TCRdb proposes TRBD1, but this gene call is untestable without DNA. CDR3 size: 13 residues. CDR1 and CDR2 (germline): SGHVS, FNYEAQ. CDR3 amino acids: CASSLETAYEQYF.

This clonotype is labeled medium-sized based on frequency. CDR3 loop: CSGGRGLAGELFF. The chain has TRBV29-1 and TRBJ2-2; TCRdb's assignment of TRBD2 cannot be checked, as there is no DNA. Germline CDR1 and CDR2: SQVTM and ANQGSEA. The CDR3 is 13 amino acids.

This chain links TRBV6-2 or TRBV6-3 with TRBJ1-4; no DNA is available, so the TRBD1 call from TCRdb remains unchecked. Germline loops: CDR1 MNHEY, CDR2 SVGEGT. The CDR3 totals 14 residues. The CDR3 loop reads CASSYRTGNEKLFF.